These 19 T cell receptor beta chains were all obtained from the same sample, sequenced in a study of cytomegalovirus exposure and HLA in healthy donors. The PCR had 60 Vbeta and 13 Jbeta primers. This table comes from immunoSEQ multiplex PCR, and its TCRdb copy is limited to in-frame clones, with some not included. The table has around 80,000 clones, approximately 78% seen once; the top ten hold 4% to 5.5%. Sequencing used PBMCs. These receptors all come from a man aged 40-49 years in good health and CMV-seronegative.

This chain's CDR3 is CASSLGAGGHSYEQYF. The CDR3, as DNA: TGTGCCAGCAGCTTAGGGGCAGGGGGCCATTCCTACGAGCAGTACTTC. The chain carries TRBV7-8 and TRBJ2-7, with 8 bases lining up with TRBD1. The V segment lost 1 base and the J segment 1 base; nucleotides outside the gene matches: 6. CDR1 is SGHVS, CDR2 FQNEAQ, per germline. This CDR3 spans 16 amino acids.

The rearrangement joins TRBV7-2 to TRBJ1-2; possibly TRBD1 for D (5 bases). V was clipped by 0 bases and J by 1 base, with 9 bases between them. CDR1 is SGHTA, CDR2 FQGNSA, per germline. The CDR3 contains 15 residues. CDR3 residues: CASSLAGQGNYGYTF. CDR3 DNA: TGTGCCAGCAGCTTAGCGGGGCAGGGTAACTATGGCTACACCTTC. The entire variable domain, with the rest obtained from reference TRBV7-2 and TRBJ1-2, is as follows: GAGVSQSPSNKVTEKGKDVELRCDPISGHTALYWYRQSLGQGLEFLIYFQGNSAPDKSGLPSDRFSAERTGGSVSTLTIQRTQQEDSAVYLCASSLAGQGNYGYTFGSGTRLTVV.

The chain has TRBV27 and TRBJ2-6; D is possibly TRBD1 (5 bases). CDR1 is MNHEY, CDR2 SMNVEV, per germline (reference sequence). V was clipped by 4 bases and J by 1 base, with 20 bases between them. The CDR3 covers 19 residues. CDR3 loop: CASSSPLGAIDSGANVLTF. The CDR3, as DNA: TGTGCCAGCAGTTCACCTCTTGGGGCCATAGATTCTGGGGCCAACGTCCTGACTTTC.

The genes are TRBV4-1 and TRBJ1-2, with 7 bases lining up with TRBD1. CDR1 MGHRA and CDR2 YSYEKL come from the germline V gene. Unmatched junction bases numbered 11, after V lost 6 bases and J lost 1 base. CDR3 length: 16 amino acids. For the CDR3, the DNA is TGCGCCAGCAGTCGTATTAGGACAGGATTTAACTATGGCTACACCTTC. Its protein is CASSRIRTGFNYGYTF.

The chain has TRBV5-1 and TRBJ1-6; 9 bases map to TRBD1. The V and J ends lost 1 base and 8 bases, in that order; junction bases with no gene match: 4. Germline assignment: CDR1 SGHRS and CDR2 YFSETQ. This CDR3 has 15 amino acids. In DNA, the CDR3 is TGCGCCAGCAGCTTGTTCGGGACAGGGTATTCACCCCTCCACTTT. This sequence encodes CASSLFGTGYSPLHF.

V gene TRBV28 combines with J gene TRBJ1-4; weak D call: TRBD1 (6 bases). CDR1 is MDHEN, CDR2 SYDVKM, per germline. The CDR3 runs to 18 residues. Trimming took off 3 bases at V and 6 bases at J, with 23 bases between the two ends. DNA of the CDR3: TGTGCCAGCAGTTTGATAGGCCCGGCCGCAGGGGTCTATGAAAAACTGTTTTTT. Protein sequence: CASSLIGPAAGVYEKLFF. Full variable domain (outside the CDR3, taken from reference TRBV28 and TRBJ1-4): DVKVTQSSRYLVKRTGEKVFLECVQDMDHENMFWYRQDPGLGLRLIYFSYDVKMKEKGDIPEGYSVSREKKERFSLILESASTNQTSMYLCASSLIGPAAGVYEKLFFGSGTQLSVL.

The chain recombines TRBV19 with TRBJ1-5; 9 bases are shared with TRBD1. Germline CDR1 is LNHDA and CDR2 is SQIVND (reference sequence). V lost 9 bases, J lost 6 bases, and 6 bases stayed unmatched. CDR3 length: 13 residues. The DNA of the CDR3 is TGTGCCAGCCAGGACAGGGGCGGTCAGCCCCAGCATTTT. It encodes CASQDRGGQPQHF.

With respect to this clone: Distinct nucleotide sequences in the sample also encode this CDR3. The genes are TRBV30 and TRBJ2-5, with D possibly being TRBD2 (7 bases). CDR1 and CDR2 from the germline V gene are GTSNPN and SVGIG (reference sequence). Trimming cost V 0 bases and J 5 bases, with 10 bases left between them. The CDR3 is made up of 13 amino acids. The chain's CDR3 is CAWSVRGGETQYF. The DNA of the CDR3 is TGTGCCTGGAGTGTCAGGGGAGGGGAGACCCAGTACTTC.

The chain uses TRBV28 and TRBJ2-3; TRBD2 matches at 9 bases. The CDR3 length is 16 residues. The V and J ends lost 5 bases and 2 bases, in that order; junction bases with no gene match: 8. The V gene's germline CDR1 is MDHEN and CDR2 SYDVKM. The CDR3 spells CASSPLAGGTTDTQYF. The CDR3 nucleotides are TGTGCCAGCAGTCCCCTTGCGGGAGGGACCACAGATACGCAGTATTTT.

The chain couples TRBV6-6 to TRBJ2-1; unclear D gene. The CDR3 contains 13 residues. The germline V and J ends were trimmed by 3 bases and 4 bases, with 7 bases remaining between them. Looked up from germline, CDR1 is MNHNY and CDR2 is SVGAGI (reference sequence). CDR3 in DNA: TGTGCCAGCAGTTATCCCCAGTACAATGAGCAGTTCTTC. Amino acids: CASSYPQYNEQFF.

DNA for the CDR3: TGTGCCAGCAGTTTACCCGGACATGGGGACACTGAAGCTTTCTTT. It encodes CASSLPGHGDTEAFF. This chain links TRBV28 with TRBJ1-1; TRBD1 might be the D (5 bases). Germline-derived CDR1 and CDR2 are MDHEN and SYDVKM. Trimming cost V 2 bases and J 3 bases, with 13 bases left between them. CDR3 size: 15 residues.

The chain uses TRBV19 and TRBJ2-5; TRBD1 might be the D (7 bases). V was pared by 4 bases and J by 2 bases, with 17 bases between. The CDR3 consists of 16 residues. The germline gives CDR1 LNHDA, CDR2 SQIVND (reference sequence). The CDR3 sequence: CASSSGTVGSQETQYF. CDR3 coding DNA: TGTGCCAGTAGTAGCGGGACAGTGGGATCTCAAGAGACCCAGTACTTC.

Here the CDR3 reads CASSPNRGDYEQYF. CDR3 sequence (DNA): TGCGCCAGCAGCCCCAACAGGGGGGACTACGAGCAGTACTTC. The chain carries TRBV4-1 and TRBJ2-7; 8 nucleotides align to TRBD1. The junction had 5 bases not matched to a gene; V was cut back by 4 bases and J by 3 bases. CDR1 and CDR2 (germline): MGHRA, YSYEKL. The CDR3 extends over 14 amino acids.

V is TRBV5-4 and J is TRBJ2-1; D gene uncertain. This CDR3 region has 14 residues. Germline CDR1 and CDR2: SGHNT and YYREEE (reference sequence). V was shortened by 0 bases and J by 7 bases, with 11 bases between the two germline ends. CDR3 amino acids: CASSLDAQPNEQFF. The CDR3, as DNA: TGTGCCAGCAGCTTGGATGCACAGCCAAATGAGCAGTTCTTC.

V usage is TRBV5-3 and J usage is TRBJ2-1, with 8 bases that match TRBD2. TRBV5-3 is an ORF, and what it does is uncertain. J gave up 6 bases and V 0 bases, and 14 bases lay outside the gene matches. The CDR3 consists of 18 residues. CDR3 nucleotide sequence: TGTGCCAGAAGCTTGGCGGCAGGGTCCGGGAGGGCCGCCAATGAGCAGTTCTTC. Its translation: CARSLAAGSGRAANEQFF.

This clone turned up a few times. This chain links TRBV15 with TRBJ2-7; D call uncertain. The CDR3 is 13 amino acids. From germline, CDR1 is LNHNV and CDR2 YYDKDF (reference sequence). Trimming cost V 8 bases and J 3 bases, with 14 bases left between them. This chain's CDR3 is CATASTLRYEQYF. For the CDR3, the DNA is TGTGCCACCGCCTCGACACTCCGCTACGAGCAGTACTTC. The full variable domain, rest sourced from reference TRBV15 and TRBJ2-7, is DAMVIQNPRYQVTQFGKPVTLSCSQTLNHNVMYWYQQKSSQAPKLLFHYYDKDFNNEADTPDNFQSRRPNTSFCFLDIRSPGLGDTAMYLCATASTLRYEQYFGPGTRLTVT.

The chain recombines TRBV27 with TRBJ2-7, with 9 bases aligning to TRBD1. The germline V gene has CDR1 MNHEY and CDR2 SMNVEV (reference sequence). V lost 6 bases, J lost 0 bases, and 9 bases stayed unmatched. There are 16 residues in the CDR3. CDR3 amino acids: CASSPRDRASSYEQYF. The CDR3 nucleotides read TGTGCCAGCAGCCCTCGGGACAGGGCTAGCTCCTACGAGCAGTACTTC.

This chain uses TRBV19 with TRBJ2-5; a weak D match, TRBD2 (5 bases). Trimming took 4 bases from V and 0 from J, leaving 6 bases between them. The CDR3 totals 13 residues. CDR1 and CDR2 (germline): LNHDA, SQIVND (reference sequence). The CDR3 loop reads CASSRGNQETQYF. In nucleotides, the CDR3 is TGTGCCAGTAGTAGAGGGAACCAAGAGACCCAGTACTTC. Full variable domain (remainder filled in from reference TRBV19 and TRBJ2-5): DGGITQSPKYLFRKEGQNVTLSCEQNLNHDAMYWYRQDPGQGLRLIYYSQIVNDFQKGDIAEGYSVSREKKESFPLTVTSAQKNPTAFYLCASSRGNQETQYFGPGTRLLVL.

This clone was seen a handful of times. This chain links TRBV5-4 with TRBJ2-5, with D maybe TRBD2 (6 bases). V shed 4 bases and J shed 4 bases, with 8 bases lying between them. The germline V gene encodes CDR1 SGHNT and CDR2 YYREEE (reference sequence). CDR3 length equals 12 residues. CDR3: CASSPEGETQYF. CDR3 DNA sequence: TGTGCCAGCAGCCCGGAGGGAGAGACCCAGTACTTC.